This T cell receptor (beta chain) was obtained from a study of blood T cells in healthy people across ages. The use of a sample-barcoded 5' primer and a J-beta primer mix characterized a second PCR of roughly 6 to 11 cycles. TCRdb used MiXCR to reprocess the 5' RACE reads, holding one entry per CDR3 protein. This sample carries roughly 680,000 distinct CDR3 sequences, roughly 21% of them seen once, and the ten largest clones take approximately 3.6%. This clonotype showed up just a few times. The antigen is undetermined. Germline V CDR1 and CDR2: SNHLY, FYNNEI. This CDR3 contains 14 residues. Broader study findings: Calculation of diversity from one million T cells yielded estimates considered to be underestimates.

The sequencing sample was made of blood. This TCR was recovered from a man between 65 and 80 years old in good health. The chain couples TRBV2 to TRBJ2-5, with 12 bases identical to TRBD2. The assigned J gene may be wrong: the sequence end matches TRBJ2-1 better. The CDR3 protein is CASSPTSGSNEQFF. The CDR3 region has the DNA TGTGCCAGCAGTCCGACTAGCGGGAGTAATGAGCAGTTCTTC.